This T cell receptor (beta chain) was retrieved from a study of T-cell memory formation after mild COVID-19. Study-level background: TCR clusters showed largely donor specificity. Regarding the study as a whole: Whereas later expanders leaned CD4+, clones contracting day 15 to 85 showed a balanced CD4/CD8 makeup. Contracting CD8+ clones were enriched in EMRA, CD4+ mainly in CM and EM. The finding that pre-infection memory included some responding clones suggested that cross-reactive memory joined.

V shed 2 bases, J shed 5 bases, and the junction held 9 bases outside the gene matches. Germline V gives CDR1 SGHNT, CDR2 YYREEE (reference sequence). This CDR3 region has 16 residues. TCRdb fed the 5' RACE reads into MiXCR, producing one record per CDR3 protein. The table includes fewer than 550,000 distinct CDR3 sequences, around 18% detected once. As to this clonotype: As yet, its antigen is unknown.

The V and J genes are TRBV5-4 and TRBJ2-1; 8 bases match TRBD2. The sequencing sample was made of PBMCs or a T cell subset sorted from them (not recorded which). This sequence was found in an adult woman who had mild COVID-19 (a few samples of this study predate the infection). Cell type and time point are not known. CDR3 amino acids: CASSLMTGGPNNEQFF. CDR3 nucleotide sequence: TGTGCCAGCAGCTTAATGACGGGAGGGCCGAACAATGAGCAGTTCTTC.